Listed below are T cell receptor beta chains from one sample, sequenced in a study of cytomegalovirus exposure and HLA in healthy donors. The table came from immunoSEQ multiplex PCR; TCRdb's copy has only in-frame clones and leaves some out. The table lists about 67,000 clones, 68% of them singletons. The specimen sequenced was PBMCs. Receptors were obtained from a woman between 25 and 40 years old in good health and CMV-seronegative. Both conserved end residues are trimmed from each CDR3. The order of the fields is CDR3 protein, J gene, V gene.

CDR3: ASSEQGGNTGELF
J: TRBJ2-2
V: TRBV5-1

CDR3: ASSSVDPPRGSVTSGGTYEQY
J: TRBJ2-7
V: TRBV13

CDR3: ASTDSFYGYT
J: TRBJ1-2
V: TRBV5-1

CDR3: ASSQDTWTSGGVSYEQY
J: TRBJ2-7
V: TRBV14

CDR3: ASSQGSLAGGYNEQF
J: TRBJ2-1
V: TRBV4-2

CDR3: ASSLGTVHEQY
J: TRBJ2-7
V: TRBV7-8

CDR3: ASSLTGTYNEQF
J: TRBJ2-1
V: TRBV6-1

CDR3: ASSQDRRRSPLR
J: TRBJ1-6
V: TRBV19

CDR3: SVDNSGDNEQY
J: TRBJ2-7
V: TRBV29-1

CDR3: ASSPEAGREKLF
J: TRBJ1-4
V: TRBV5-1